Listed here are 27 T cell receptor beta chains from one sample, sequenced in a study of technical replicates of blood from a few donors. Clones were sequenced by immunoSEQ multiplex PCR, and TCRdb holds only the in-frame ones, with some missing. The sample includes some 70,000 clones, roughly nine tenths of them seen just once. Sequencing was carried out using T cells isolated from PBMCs. These receptor sequences come from a human donor in good health.

This clone was seen a single time. The genes are TRBV7-2 and TRBJ2-2; no firm D call. This CDR3 region has 14 residues. The germline V and J ends were trimmed by 3 bases and 0 bases, with 5 bases remaining between them. The germline V gene has CDR1 SGHTA and CDR2 FQGNSA. CDR3 sequence (DNA): TGTGCCAGCAGCTTGTTAGCGAACACCGGGGAGCTGTTTTTT. Amino acids: CASSLLANTGELFF. Filled out from reference TRBV7-2 and TRBJ2-2, the complete variable domain reads GAGVSQSPSNKVTEKGKDVELRCDPISGHTALYWYRQSLGQGLEFLIYFQGNSAPDKSGLPSDRFSAERTGGSVSTLTIQRTQQEDSAVYLCASSLLANTGELFFGEGSRLTVL.

This clone was observed once. The J gene is TRBJ2-7, the V gene TRBV5-5; 8 nucleotides match TRBD2. This CDR3 contains 15 residues. The V segment lost 3 bases and the J segment 0 bases; nucleotides outside the gene matches: 5. Germline V gene data show CDR1 as SGHKS and CDR2 as YYEKEE (reference sequence). The CDR3 DNA is TGTGCCAGCAGCTGGAGCGGGAGTCCCTCCTACGAGCAGTACTTC. Translating it yields CASSWSGSPSYEQYF.

The chain joins TRBV19 to TRBJ1-2; 10 nucleotides align to TRBD1. The CDR3 is 13 residues long. Germline V gene lookup returns CDR1 LNHDA and CDR2 SQIVND (reference sequence). V shed 5 bases, J shed 6 bases, and the junction held 3 bases outside the gene matches. Here the CDR3 DNA reads TGTGCCAGTAGTTTCGGGACAGGGGATGGCTACACCTTC. It specifies CASSFGTGDGYTF.

The chain joins TRBV19 to TRBJ1-1; D gene uncertain. Germline V CDR1 and CDR2: LNHDA, SQIVND (reference sequence). The germline V and J ends were trimmed by 3 bases and 5 bases, with 10 bases remaining between them. This CDR3 is 13 amino acids long. CDR3 nucleotide sequence: TGTGCCAGTAGTATTTCGGCCAGGACTGAAGCTTTCTTT. Translated: CASSISARTEAFF.

CDR3 bases: TGTGCCAGCAGCCTGACGGGAGCACAAGAGACCCAGTACTTC. It encodes CASSLTGAQETQYF. The rearrangement joins TRBV5-6 to TRBJ2-5, with a possible D match to TRBD2 (6 bases). The V gene's germline CDR1 is SGHDT and CDR2 YYEEEE. The CDR3 spans 14 residues. Trimming took 4 bases from V and 2 from J, leaving 12 bases between them.

The genes are TRBV5-5 and TRBJ1-4; TRBD1 is a possible D gene (6 bases). Trimming removed 5 bases from V and 8 bases from J, with 19 bases in between. CDR3 size: 15 residues. Germline V lookup: CDR1 SGHKS, CDR2 YYEKEE (reference sequence). CDR3 in DNA: TGTGCCAGCAGAAGTTTACAGGGTAGACCGGAAAAACTGTTTTTT. This sequence encodes CASRSLQGRPEKLFF. The whole variable domain, remainder taken from reference TRBV5-5 and TRBJ1-4, is DAGVTQSPTHLIKTRGQQVTLRCSPISGHKSVSWYQQVLGQGPQFIFQYYEKEERGRGNFPDRFSARQFPNYSSELNVNALLLGDSALYLCASRSLQGRPEKLFFGSGTQLSVL.

This chain connects TRBV27 to TRBJ1-4; weak D call: TRBD1 (6 bases). CDR1 MNHEY and CDR2 SMNVEV come from the germline V gene (reference sequence). V lost 5 bases, J lost 7 bases, and 14 bases lay in between. The CDR3 runs to 14 residues. CDR3 in amino acids: CASSVQGSAEKLFF. In nucleotides, the CDR3 is TGTGCCAGCAGTGTACAGGGTTCGGCTGAAAAACTGTTTTTT.

The chain links TRBV27 to TRBJ2-1; 8 nucleotides agree with TRBD1. The CDR3 is 14 amino acids. V gave up 5 bases and J gave up 5 bases; unmatched junction bases: 5. Germline V gene data show CDR1 as MNHEY and CDR2 as SMNVEV (reference sequence). CDR3 DNA sequence: TGTGCCAGCAGTATGGACAGGGATGACAATGAGCAGTTCTTC. Translation gives CASSMDRDDNEQFF.

The CDR3 loop is CASSQDLGRDQPQHF. Written as DNA, the CDR3 is TGCGCCAGCAGCCAAGATCTCGGCAGGGATCAGCCCCAGCATTTT. This sequence joins TRBV4-1 and TRBJ1-5; a weak D match, TRBD1 (5 bases). Germline CDR1 MGHRA, CDR2 YSYEKL. Trimming stripped 0 bases from V and 5 bases from J, with 11 bases between. The CDR3 loop spans 15 amino acids.

The rearrangement links TRBV1 to TRBJ1-4; the table names TRBD1, a call not compared with the DNA. TRBV1 is a pseudogene segment. The CDR3 sequence is 17 residues long. The CDR3 loop reads CTSSQKTGTAFNEKLFF. Here the CDR3 DNA reads TGCACCAGCAGTCAGAAAACCGGGACAGCGTTTAATGAAAAACTGTTTTTT.

The rearrangement links TRBV28 to TRBJ1-1; 9 bases line up with TRBD1. This CDR3 has 14 residues. J gave up 4 bases and V 6 bases, and 6 bases lay outside the gene matches. Germline assignment: CDR1 MDHEN and CDR2 SYDVKM. CDR3 loop: CASRPTGGGTEAFF. The DNA of the CDR3 is TGTGCCAGCAGACCCACAGGGGGCGGCACTGAAGCTTTCTTT.

The chain joins TRBV9 to TRBJ2-1; 12 positions match TRBD2. Germline CDR1 reads SGDLS; CDR2 reads YYNGEE. The CDR3 consists of 15 residues. J was trimmed by 6 bases and V by 0 bases; bases with no gene match: 1. This CDR3 reads CASSVGTSGINEQFF. CDR3 DNA: TGTGCCAGCAGCGTAGGGACTAGCGGGATCAATGAGCAGTTCTTC.

The chain links TRBV6-1 to TRBJ2-7, with D tentatively TRBD2 (6 bases). This CDR3 region has 14 residues. Trimming took 7 bases from V and 1 from J, leaving 14 bases between them. Looked up from germline, CDR1 is MNHNS and CDR2 is SASEGT. The CDR3 DNA reads as TGTGCCAGCAAAGTAGCGGAATTTTCCTACGAGCAGTACTTC. Its translation: CASKVAEFSYEQYF.

The chain joins TRBV11-2 to TRBJ2-5; TRBD2 matches at 9 bases. The CDR3 length is 15 residues. The V and J ends lost 7 bases and 0 bases, in that order; junction bases with no gene match: 6. Germline V gene sequence: CDR1 SGHAT, CDR2 FQNNGV. The CDR3 DNA reads as TGTGCCAGCACCGTCCGACTAGCGGACCAAGAGACCCAGTACTTC. The encoded protein is CASTVRLADQETQYF.

The CDR3 DNA reads as TGTGCCAGCAGCTTGAGGGGCAACAATCAGCCCCAGCATTTT. This gives the protein CASSLRGNNQPQHF. The genes are TRBV5-8 and TRBJ1-5, with D possibly TRBD1 on 5 matching bases. There are 14 residues in the CDR3. Per germline, CDR1 SGHTS and CDR2 YDEGEE. V was trimmed by 1 base and J by 3 bases, leaving 8 bases between them.

CDR3 nucleotides: TGTGCCAGCTCACCAGGGGGCTGGTATACGCAGTATTTT. Its translation: CASSPGGWYTQYF. V is TRBV18 and J is TRBJ2-3, with D possibly being TRBD1 (6 bases). Germline V lookup: CDR1 KGHSH, CDR2 LQKENI. The CDR3 extends over 13 amino acids. The V end was cut by 2 bases, the J end by 7 bases, with 10 bases between.

This chain joins TRBV6-4 and TRBJ1-2; 11 nucleotides line up with TRBD1. There are 12 residues in the CDR3. Germline CDR1 and CDR2: MRHNA and SNTAGT. J gave up 8 bases and V 6 bases, and 2 bases lay outside the gene matches. The CDR3, as DNA: TGTGCCAGCAGCCGGGACAGGGGGGGCTACACCTTC. Residues: CASSRDRGGYTF.

The rearrangement joins TRBV7-9 to TRBJ1-5; D perhaps matches TRBD1 (6 bases). The CDR3 consists of 14 residues. The germline V and J ends were trimmed by 1 base and 2 bases, with 6 bases remaining between them. Germline V CDR1 and CDR2: SEHNR, FQNEAQ (reference sequence). The CDR3 reads CASSLGTGNQPQHF. The CDR3 coding sequence is TGTGCCAGCAGCTTAGGGACAGGCAATCAGCCCCAGCATTTT.

CDR3 amino acids: CASSLAGRYEQYF. CDR3 nucleotide sequence: TGTGCCAGCAGTTTGGCAGGGCGGTACGAGCAGTACTTC. This chain joins TRBV27 and TRBJ2-7; the D gene is possibly TRBD1 (5 bases). V lost 3 bases to trimming and J lost 4 bases, with 10 bases between them. This CDR3 region has 13 residues. Germline loops: CDR1 MNHEY, CDR2 SMNVEV (reference sequence).

The rearrangement joins TRBV27 to TRBJ1-2; D is unresolved. CDR3 length equals 14 residues. The germline CDR1 and CDR2 sequences are MNHEY and SMNVEV (reference sequence). V lost 3 bases to trimming and J lost 0 bases, with 8 bases between them. The CDR3, as DNA: TGTGCCAGCAGTTTTGGCCAAGCTAACTATGGCTACACCTTC. Translation gives CASSFGQANYGYTF.

This chain uses TRBV6-5 with TRBJ2-7; no clear D gene. CDR1 and CDR2 (germline): MNHEY, SVGAGI. This CDR3 spans 16 amino acids. The V end lost 0 bases, the J end lost 6 bases, and 18 bases lay between the germline ends. CDR3 loop: CASSYSSAPYSTEQYF. CDR3 nucleotide sequence: TGTGCCAGCAGTTACTCAAGCGCACCTTATTCCACCGAGCAGTACTTC.

The V and J genes are TRBV6-1 and TRBJ2-3, with D possibly TRBD2 on 5 matching bases. Germline V lookup: CDR1 MNHNS, CDR2 SASEGT. The CDR3 contains 13 residues. The V end lost 10 bases, the J end lost 3 bases, and 14 bases lay between the germline ends. The CDR3 region is CATDLSGTDTQYF. DNA of the CDR3: TGTGCCACCGACCTTTCGGGGACAGATACGCAGTATTTT.

V and J are TRBV19 and TRBJ2-3; TRBD1 aligns across 11 bases. Germline CDR1 LNHDA, CDR2 SQIVND (reference sequence). There are 15 residues in the CDR3. V shed 3 bases, J shed 8 bases, and the junction held 7 bases outside the gene matches. CDR3 sequence: CASSITGQGAGTQYF. CDR3 sequence (DNA): TGTGCCAGTAGTATTACCGGACAGGGGGCTGGTACGCAGTATTTT.

This chain links TRBV19 with TRBJ1-5; D may be TRBD1 (5 bases). V was pared by 5 bases and J by 0 bases, with 11 bases between. Per germline, CDR1 LNHDA and CDR2 SQIVND (reference sequence). CDR3 length: 15 amino acids. The CDR3 sequence is CASSASGSSNQPQHF. The CDR3 bases are TGTGCCAGTAGTGCCTCAGGGTCTAGCAATCAGCCCCAGCATTTT.

The genes are TRBV7-3 and TRBJ2-1; 9 bases line up with TRBD1. The CDR3 has 16 residues. Germline values: CDR1 SGHTA, CDR2 FQGTGA. V lost 5 bases to trimming and J lost 6 bases; unmatched junction nucleotides: 11. This CDR3 is CASSTPLGQGGNEQFF. Written as DNA, the CDR3 is TGTGCCAGCAGCACCCCTTTGGGACAGGGAGGCAATGAGCAGTTCTTC. Based on the CDR3 plus reference TRBV7-3 and TRBJ2-1, the full variable domain is GAGVSQTPSNKVTEKGKYVELRCDPISGHTALYWYRQSLGQGPEFLIYFQGTGAADDSGLPNDRFFAVRPEGSVSTLKIQRTERGDSAVYLCASSTPLGQGGNEQFFGPGTRLTVL.

This clone was found once. The chain recombines TRBV7-3 with TRBJ1-1; 9 nucleotides line up with TRBD1. V was clipped by 2 bases and J by 2 bases; unmatched bases: 18. The germline gives CDR1 SGHTA, CDR2 FQGTGA. This CDR3 region has 20 residues. Here the CDR3 DNA reads TGTGCCAGCAGCTTACCCCCGAGGCGGACAGGGGATAGGCGAAACACTGAAGCTTTCTTT. It translates to CASSLPPRRTGDRRNTEAFF.

The rearrangement links TRBV6-5 to TRBJ1-2; 11 positions agree with TRBD1. V shed 6 bases and J 7 bases; nucleotides not matched to a gene: 7. The germline CDR1 and CDR2 sequences are MNHEY and SVGAGI. CDR3 length equals 14 residues. DNA for the CDR3: TGTGCCAGCAGCCCTGGACAGGGGGCGCTTGGCTACACCTTC. Its translation: CASSPGQGALGYTF.